The rows below give T cell receptor beta chains drawn from one sample of a study of early T cells in non-severe SARS-CoV-2 infection. MiXCR was run by TCRdb on the 5' RACE reads, yielding one entry per CDR3 protein. The table lists 68,000 or so distinct CDR3 sequences, 9.5% to 15% of them singletons, with over 1.5% in the top ten. Material: whole blood. Receptor source: an adult who was a healthcare worker with PCR-confirmed SARS-CoV-2 infection or an uninfected control (not recorded which). The conserved cysteine and the conserved F or W are not part of the CDR3 here. Not all rows give a size; the values are once, few, many and, for expanded clones, a class.

CDR3aa: ASRSGLAEKYYNEQF
abundance: few
v_gene: TRBV6-2/TRBV6-3
j_gene: TRBJ2-1

CDR3aa: ASSLESSGRDEQY
abundance: few
v_gene: TRBV13
j_gene: TRBJ2-7

CDR3aa: ASSPVVAGDYYNEQF
abundance: many
v_gene: TRBV7-3
j_gene: TRBJ2-1

CDR3aa: ASSEQGVSTGELF
abundance: .
v_gene: TRBV19
j_gene: TRBJ2-2

CDR3aa: ASSQGSGVDYGYT
abundance: .
v_gene: TRBV4-2
j_gene: TRBJ1-2

CDR3aa: ASSLGGQPNNYGYT
abundance: few
v_gene: TRBV5-1
j_gene: TRBJ1-2

CDR3aa: ASSLDTEGFHGRANYGYT
abundance: .
v_gene: TRBV11-3
j_gene: TRBJ1-2

CDR3aa: AWSPQDNEQF
abundance: many
v_gene: TRBV30
j_gene: TRBJ2-1

CDR3aa: ASSSSGDHQETQY
abundance: few
v_gene: TRBV7-9
j_gene: TRBJ2-5

CDR3aa: ASSYWVGQPAYEQY
abundance: many
v_gene: TRBV6-2/TRBV6-3
j_gene: TRBJ2-7

CDR3aa: AIKGSDTEAF
abundance: many
v_gene: TRBV10-3
j_gene: TRBJ1-1

CDR3aa: ASSPSGPTVTQY
abundance: .
v_gene: TRBV18
j_gene: TRBJ2-3

CDR3aa: ASSLGRWVAEAF
abundance: few
v_gene: TRBV5-6
j_gene: TRBJ1-1

CDR3aa: ASSQDSRRSSTDTQY
abundance: many
v_gene: TRBV4-3
j_gene: TRBJ2-3

CDR3aa: ASSLAGKYEQY
abundance: .
v_gene: TRBV28
j_gene: TRBJ2-7

CDR3aa: ASRFSGNTEAF
abundance: few
v_gene: TRBV12-3/TRBV12-4
j_gene: TRBJ1-1